One sample yielded the 9 T cell receptor beta chains listed below, sequenced in a study of blood T cell repertoires in COVID-19. Generated by immunoSEQ multiplex PCR, the TCRdb table keeps only in-frame clones and is missing some. The sample holds about 170,000 clones; around 82% are singletons and the top ten take approximately 10%. Specimen: peripheral blood. These receptors came from a man between 70 and 80 years old with active or convalescent COVID-19.

J is TRBJ2-1 and V is TRBV27; 11 nucleotides agree with TRBD1. Germline assignment: CDR1 MNHEY and CDR2 SMNVEV (reference sequence). With V trimmed by 7 bases and J by 4 bases, 9 bases remained unmatched. The CDR3 runs to 16 residues. CDR3 loop: CASTTPGTGGYNEQFF. The CDR3 nucleotides are TGTGCCAGCACTACCCCCGGGACAGGGGGGTACAATGAGCAGTTCTTC.

The CDR3 nucleotides read TGCGCCAGCAGCTTTGGACTAGCGGCTTCCAATGAGCAGTTCTTC. Translating it yields CASSFGLAASNEQFF. The V gene is TRBV5-1, the J gene TRBJ2-1, with TRBD2 matching over 10 bases. Germline V gene sequence: CDR1 SGHRS, CDR2 YFSETQ. After removal of 2 bases from V and 6 bases from J, the junction contained 5 bases not matched to a gene. This CDR3 contains 15 residues. The full variable domain, in which reference TRBV5-1 and TRBJ2-1 provide the parts outside the CDR3, is KAGVTQTPRYLIKTRGQQVTLSCSPISGHRSVSWYQQTPGQGLQFLFEYFSETQRNKGNFPGRFSGRQFSNSRSEMNVSTLELGDSALYLCASSFGLAASNEQFFGPGTRLTVL.

This clone was seen only a few times. The CDR3 DNA reads as TGCAGTGCTACGGAGTACAATGAGCAGTTCTTC. This translates into CSATEYNEQFF. J is TRBJ2-1 and V is TRBV20-1; D is unclear. V lost 4 bases and J lost 4, with 5 bases in between. The germline V gene has CDR1 DFQATT and CDR2 SNEGSKA (reference sequence). This CDR3 spans 11 amino acids.

V usage is TRBV7-3 and J usage is TRBJ2-2; D might be TRBD1 (5 bases). Germline loops: CDR1 SGHTA, CDR2 FQGTGA. This CDR3 is built from 15 residues. Trimming shortened V by 5 bases and J by 7 bases, and 17 bases separated the two germline ends. This chain's CDR3 is CASSLLSRVGGELFF. The CDR3 DNA sequence: TGTGCCAGCAGCCTTCTTTCCAGGGTAGGCGGGGAGCTGTTTTTT.

V usage is TRBV3-1 (or the pseudogene TRBV3-2) and J usage is TRBJ1-2; 10 nucleotides align to TRBD1. This CDR3 spans 17 amino acids. Germline CDR1 and CDR2: LGHDT and YNNKEL (reference sequence). V was clipped by 4 bases and J by 4 bases; unmatched bases: 12. The CDR3 loop is CASSPRDRGRLGYGYTF. As DNA, the CDR3 is TGTGCCAGCAGCCCCCGGGACAGGGGCCGGTTGGGCTATGGCTACACCTTC.

The rearrangement links TRBV10-2 to TRBJ2-1, with D unclear. CDR1 WSHSY and CDR2 SAAADI come from the germline V gene. The CDR3 covers 16 residues. V lost 3 bases and J lost 7, with 19 bases in between. DNA of the CDR3: TGCGCCAGCAGTGAACCCGCCCCATGGGTGAGGAATGAGCAGTTCTTC. It yields the protein CASSEPAPWVRNEQFF.

This clone was found a few times. The rearrangement links TRBV6-5 to TRBJ1-1; tentatively, D is TRBD1 (5 bases). Germline CDR1 is MNHEY and CDR2 is SVGAGI. This CDR3 is 16 amino acids long. Trimming pared 0 bases from V and 3 bases from J, leaving 14 bases between. The CDR3 loop is CASSYSGHTSDTEAFF. CDR3 DNA: TGTGCCAGCAGTTACTCCGGACACACAAGTGACACTGAAGCTTTCTTT.

The chain joins TRBV7-2 to TRBJ2-5, with 11 bases fitting TRBD2. The CDR3 has 15 residues. V shed 4 bases and J 4 bases; nucleotides not matched to a gene: 5. Germline CDR1 SGHTA, CDR2 FQGNSA. The chain's CDR3 is CASSSRGLAGETQYF. In nucleotides, the CDR3 is TGTGCCAGCAGCTCCCGAGGACTAGCGGGAGAGACCCAGTACTTC.

This clone occurred a few times. J is TRBJ2-7 and V is TRBV27; 7 nucleotides line up with TRBD2. The V and J ends lost 5 bases and 6 bases, in that order; junction bases with no gene match: 13. There are 15 residues in the CDR3. CDR1 is MNHEY and CDR2 is SMNVEV in the germline V gene (reference sequence). The CDR3 DNA is TGTGCCAGCAGTCCTACGACCGGGGGGTCGGGCGAGCAGTACTTC. It translates to CASSPTTGGSGEQYF.